The present T cell receptor (beta chain) was sequenced within a study of CXCR3-negative and CXCR3-positive naive CD8 T cells. Findings and limits, study-wide: CXCR3-expressing naive cells carried TRB CDR3s more hydrophobic than those of CXCR3-negative naive cells.

Each TRB cDNA library was prepared by 5' RACE (with UMI labels). TCRdb re-analyzed the 5' RACE reads; it lists each CDR3 protein once, without DNA. The sample table includes some 49,000 distinct CDR3 sequences. A CD45RO-CCR7+CD27+CD95- profile was what naive CD8+ T cells displayed. Of note for this clonotype: As yet, its antigen is unknown.

Sequencing was carried out using naive CXCR3- CD8+ T cells from blood. Noted subset: CD45RO-CCR7+CD27+CD95- naive CD8+ T cells lacking CXCR3 (TNR3-). This sequence originates from a human donor in good health. Some clones in this sample may be carry-over from other donors' samples.

The CDR3 loop is CASSEEILTGTGYTEAFF. The chain links TRBV6-1 to TRBJ1-1; TCRdb picks TRBD1, but there is no DNA to check that call. Germline CDR1 reads MNHNS; CDR2 reads SASEGT. The CDR3 is made up of 18 amino acids.